Below are 27 T cell receptor beta chains sequenced from a single sample in a study of response to subunit inactivated influenza vaccine (dated by TCRdb to 2016 to 2019). The library came from RT-PCR. TCRdb records Illumina HiSeq 2500 as the sequencer. TCRdb ran its own pipeline on the public reads, namely fastp trimming at Q25 and MiXCR clone calling, and kept in-frame beta chains. Entries are consolidated by CDR3 protein sequence, retaining the most common genes and DNA. Recorded for this sample are under 950,000 distinct CDR3 sequences; 21% of them occurred a single time. 10% of the sample rests with the top ten. Material: PBMCs from blood, obtained 5 days after vaccination. The origin of the receptors is a man aged 50 to 59 who received an inactivated influenza vaccine. Donor details come from another sample of the same person, matched by shared clones.

This clonotype appeared a few times. The rearrangement links TRBV7-9 to TRBJ2-3; 13 bases align to TRBD2. V was pared by 5 bases and J by 4 bases, with 9 bases of the junction left unmatched. Germline lookup yields CDR1 SEHNR and CDR2 FQNEAQ (reference sequence). The CDR3 covers 17 residues. In DNA form, the CDR3 reads TGTGCCAGCAGCCCCGAGTGGACTAGCGGGAGTTCAGATACGCAGTATTTT. This encodes CASSPEWTSGSSDTQYF.

In this sample, this clonotype turned up a few times. The chain combines TRBV5-1 with TRBJ2-7, with TRBD2 as a possible D gene (6 bases). Germline V gene data show CDR1 as SGHRS and CDR2 as YFSETQ. The germline V and J ends were trimmed by 4 bases and 7 bases, with 24 bases remaining between them. The CDR3 covers 16 residues. The DNA of the CDR3 is TGCGCCAGCAGCACTGGCCTCGCTAGCGCCACTCGGGAGCAGTACTTC. This encodes CASSTGLASATREQYF.

This clonotype was counted only a few times. CDR3 protein: CASSQDLRDGSGGYNEQFF. DNA of the CDR3: TGCGCCAGCAGCCAAGATTTGCGGGATGGTAGCGGGGGCTACAATGAGCAGTTCTTC. The chain uses TRBV4-3 and TRBJ2-1, with 9 positions matching TRBD2. Germline loops: CDR1 LGHNA, CDR2 YSLEER. J was trimmed by 3 bases and V by 0 bases; bases with no gene match: 12. CDR3 size: 19 residues.

The sample holds a few counts of this clonotype. The V call is TRBV7-2, the J call TRBJ2-3; no reliable D call. This CDR3 has 13 amino acids. Between the trimmed V and J ends, which lost 1 base and 4 bases, there was a span of 6 bases. Germline CDR1 and CDR2: SGHTA and FQGNSA. CDR3 in DNA: TGTGCCAGCAGCTTAGTGGTTTCAGATACGCAGTATTTT. Protein product: CASSLVVSDTQYF. Using reference TRBV7-2 and TRBJ2-3 for the parts outside the CDR3, the full variable domain is GAGVSQSPSNKVTEKGKDVELRCDPISGHTALYWYRQSLGQGLEFLIYFQGNSAPDKSGLPSDRFSAERTGGSVSTLTIQRTQQEDSAVYLCASSLVVSDTQYFGPGTRLTVL.

The V gene is TRBV7-2, the J gene TRBJ1-1; the D is unclear. This CDR3 comprises 12 residues. Per the germline V gene, CDR1 is SGHTA and CDR2 is FQGNSA. V was pared by 10 bases and J by 3 bases, with 12 bases between. CDR3 in amino acids: CAIMPRYTEAFF. CDR3 nucleotide sequence: TGTGCCATCATGCCCCGATACACTGAAGCTTTCTTT.

This clonotype was observed a few times. V usage is TRBV6-2 or TRBV6-3 and J usage is TRBJ2-5; 9 bases map to TRBD2. Per the germline V gene, CDR1 is MNHEY and CDR2 is SVGEGT. The CDR3 length is 16 residues. The V and J ends lost 3 bases and 3 bases, in that order; junction bases with no gene match: 8. Written as DNA, the CDR3 is TGTGCCAGCAGTTATCCGAGGCGGGGGGGCGAAGAGACCCAGTACTTC. Translated, it gives CASSYPRRGGEETQYF.

The rearrangement joins TRBV20-1 to TRBJ2-7, with 11 bases aligning to TRBD1. V was clipped by 3 bases and J by 4 bases; unmatched bases: 8. In germline, CDR1 is DFQATT, CDR2 SNEGSKA (reference sequence). This CDR3 region has 15 residues. In nucleotides, the CDR3 is TGCAGTGCTAGGGATTCCGGGACAGGGGGTTACGAGCAGTACTTC. Translated: CSARDSGTGGYEQYF.

The table lists this clonotype with a few counts. The chain employs TRBV5-6 and TRBJ2-5; the D gene is possibly TRBD2 (5 bases). Germline CDR1 and CDR2: SGHDT and YYEEEE. The V and J ends lost 1 base and 4 bases respectively, with 11 bases between them. The CDR3 is made up of 14 amino acids. Here the CDR3 reads CASSLTREGETQYF. The CDR3 DNA sequence: TGTGCCAGCAGCTTGACGAGGGAAGGAGAGACCCAGTACTTC.

The chain has TRBV9 and TRBJ2-5, with D perhaps being TRBD1 or TRBD2 (6 bases each). This CDR3 comprises 15 residues. CDR1 is SGDLS and CDR2 is YYNGEE in the germline V gene. V lost 4 bases to trimming and J lost 4 bases, with 17 bases between them. In nucleotides, the CDR3 is TGTGCCAGCAGCCCGGGTGGGGGGCTTGGAGAGACCCAGTACTTC. Translation gives CASSPGGGLGETQYF.

The chain employs TRBV25-1 and TRBJ2-7; TRBD1 might be the D (6 bases). The germline V gene encodes CDR1 MGHDK and CDR2 SYGVNS. The germline V and J ends were trimmed by 6 bases and 9 bases, with 21 bases remaining between them. The CDR3 spans 14 residues. The CDR3 DNA follows: TGTGCCAGCAGCCCCGGGACAAGTCGCGTTCGGCAGTACTTC. Amino acids: CASSPGTSRVRQYF.

The rearrangement links TRBV5-1 to TRBJ2-5, with D uncertain. V was trimmed by 7 bases and J by 5 bases, leaving 15 bases between them. This CDR3 spans 13 amino acids. Germline V gives CDR1 SGHRS, CDR2 YFSETQ. The CDR3: CASGADLGETQYF. Here the CDR3 DNA reads TGCGCCAGCGGCGCCGACCTTGGGGAGACCCAGTACTTC.

Only a few counts were recorded for this clonotype. CDR3 in amino acids: CASSQGFAGMTDTQYF. The CDR3 bases are TGTGCCAGCAGCCAAGGATTTGCGGGGATGACAGATACGCAGTATTTT. The rearrangement uses TRBV3-1 and TRBJ2-3, with D perhaps TRBD2 (6 bases). Germline CDR1 is LGHDT and CDR2 is YNNKEL (reference sequence). The V and J ends lost 1 base and 3 bases respectively, with 14 bases between them. This CDR3 has 16 amino acids.

This clonotype showed up just a few times. This sequence joins TRBV30 and TRBJ1-4, with a possible D match to TRBD1 (6 bases). The CDR3 has 14 residues. Trimming shortened V by 2 bases and J by 7 bases, and 14 bases separated the two germline ends. CDR1 and CDR2 (germline): GTSNPN, SVGIG (reference sequence). The CDR3 DNA sequence: TGTGCCTGGAGTAGCCAGGGGAGTCGTGAAAAACTGTTTTTT. As protein: CAWSSQGSREKLFF.

The chain has TRBV10-3 and TRBJ2-1; TRBD2 matches at 9 bases. The trim removed 3 bases at V and 9 bases at J, leaving 6 bases unmatched. The CDR3 is made up of 14 amino acids. Germline V gene sequence: CDR1 ENHRY, CDR2 SYGVKD. CDR3 in amino acids: CAISDGREGREQFF. Written as DNA, the CDR3 is TGTGCCATCAGTGACGGGCGGGAGGGCCGTGAGCAGTTCTTC.

This clonotype has a handful of counts. The J gene is TRBJ2-1, the V gene TRBV7-6, with 11 bases aligning to TRBD2. CDR3 length: 16 residues. J lost 9 bases, V lost 1 base, and 8 bases had no gene match. Germline CDR1 SGHVS, CDR2 FNYEAQ. The CDR3 DNA is TGTGCCAGCAGCTTAGAAGGCACTAGCGGGAGTAGTGAGCAGTTCTTC. This encodes CASSLEGTSGSSEQFF.

This clonotype was found many times. Germline and junction disagree at one end, which may indicate a read error. The rearrangement links TRBV5-1 to TRBJ1-6, with 7 positions matching TRBD1. The CDR3 has 14 residues. CDR1 and CDR2 (germline): SGHRS, YFSETQ. The CDR3 protein is CASSSGTANSPLHF. DNA for the CDR3: TGTGCCAGCAGTTCCGGGACAGCTAATTCACCCCTCCACTTT.

This clonotype was picked up a small number of times. CDR3 in DNA: TGTGCCAGCAGCTTAGAGGTTTCGGACAGGGTCTCCTACGAGCAGTACTTC. It encodes CASSLEVSDRVSYEQYF. This sequence joins TRBV11-3 and TRBJ2-7; 8 bases are a match to TRBD1. V shed 0 bases and J 0 bases; nucleotides not matched to a gene: 7. CDR1 and CDR2 from the germline V gene are SGHNT and YENEEA. The CDR3 contains 17 residues.

V gene TRBV10-3 combines with J gene TRBJ2-5; D ambiguous. Germline-derived CDR1 and CDR2 are ENHRY and SYGVKD. The V gene lost 6 bases and the J gene lost 5 bases, with 10 bases spanning the gap. The CDR3 totals 12 residues. This CDR3 is CAISPLGETQYF. CDR3 nucleotides: TGTGCCATCAGCCCCCTGGGTGAGACCCAGTACTTC.

A note on this clonotype: Compared with germline, one end of the junction differs, possibly owing to a read error. V and J are TRBV7-2 and TRBJ2-1, with no clear D. CDR1 SGHTA and CDR2 FQGNSA come from the germline V gene. CDR3 length: 12 amino acids. The CDR3 DNA reads as TGTGCCAGCAGCTCCTCGACTGGTTTCATGCGCTTC. Translating gives CASSSSTGFMRF.

This clonotype was seen only a few times. The J gene is TRBJ2-1, the V gene TRBV20-1; 9 nucleotides line up with TRBD1. The CDR3 runs to 14 residues. J lost 5 bases, V lost 5 bases, and 7 bases had no gene match. Germline assignment: CDR1 DFQATT and CDR2 SNEGSKA (reference sequence). The CDR3 protein is CSAFIQGAHNEQFF. The DNA for the CDR3 is TGCAGTGCTTTTATACAGGGGGCGCACAATGAGCAGTTCTTC.

V usage is TRBV7-2 and J usage is TRBJ2-7; 9 positions agree with TRBD1. Germline V gene sequence: CDR1 SGHTA, CDR2 FQGNSA. Losses at the gene ends were 4 bases for V and 13 bases for J; bases not matched to a gene: 11. The length of the CDR3 is 13 residues. CDR3 DNA sequence: TGTGCCAGCAGCTCCCGGGACAGGGTTCGGAAATACTTC. This encodes CASSSRDRVRKYF.

This sequence joins TRBV20-1 and TRBJ2-1, with 10 bases matching TRBD2. J lost 8 bases, V lost 4 bases, and 11 bases had no gene match. Per germline, CDR1 DFQATT and CDR2 SNEGSKA (reference sequence). CDR3 size: 15 residues. Here the CDR3 DNA reads TGCAGTGCTAACCCCTCAGCGGGGGGGACGTATGAGCAGTTCTTC. Protein sequence: CSANPSAGGTYEQFF.

The V and J genes are TRBV15 and TRBJ2-7, with 8 bases that match TRBD1. V gave up 2 bases and J gave up 2 bases; unmatched junction bases: 5. This CDR3 has 15 amino acids. The V gene's germline CDR1 is LNHNV and CDR2 YYDKDF (reference sequence). Here the CDR3 DNA reads TGTGCCACCAGCAGAACCCGGACAGGGACCTACGAGCAGTACTTC. Protein product: CATSRTRTGTYEQYF.

This clonotype was seen more than once but under ten times. The J gene is TRBJ2-7, the V gene TRBV24-1; D unclear. Germline values: CDR1 KGHDR, CDR2 SFDVKD. This CDR3 is 11 amino acids long. V was clipped by 9 bases and J by 3 bases, with 8 bases between them. CDR3 protein: CATLAVYEQYF. The DNA of the CDR3 is TGTGCCACCCTCGCGGTCTACGAGCAGTACTTC.

In this sample, this clonotype turned up a few times. This chain joins TRBV5-1 and TRBJ2-7; possible D gene TRBD2, 5 bases. This CDR3 is built from 15 residues. V lost 4 bases, J lost 4 bases, and 18 bases lay in between. CDR1 SGHRS and CDR2 YFSETQ come from the germline V gene. CDR3 in DNA: TGCGCCAGCAGCCTGGAGGCTTACCTTTATTACGAGCAGTACTTC. It yields the protein CASSLEAYLYYEQYF.

The chain joins TRBV5-1 to TRBJ1-1; 7 bases match TRBD1. Trimming removed 1 base from V and 0 bases from J; junction bases left unmatched: 3. In germline, CDR1 is SGHRS, CDR2 YFSETQ. This CDR3 is built from 15 residues. The CDR3 coding sequence is TGCGCCAGCAGCTTGCGACAGGGAGTGAACACTGAAGCTTTCTTT. Amino acid sequence: CASSLRQGVNTEAFF.

This clonotype was counted between two and nine times. The chain employs TRBV20-1 and TRBJ2-3; D is ambiguous. Germline V CDR1 and CDR2: DFQATT, SNEGSKA (reference sequence). V was pared by 2 bases and J by 4 bases, with 10 bases between. The length of the CDR3 is 13 residues. CDR3 in amino acids: CSARTARADTQYF. CDR3 coding DNA: TGCAGTGCTAGAACGGCAAGGGCAGATACGCAGTATTTT.